A selection of T cell receptor beta chains follows, all from one sample in a study of PD-1 blockade in classical Hodgkin lymphoma. The repertoire was sequenced with immunoSEQ multiplex PCR; TCRdb's copy has only in-frame clones and lacks some. The table shows 31,000 or so clones, with 85% occurring only once. Sequencing was performed on CD4+ T cells from blood, taken at baseline. These receptor sequences come from a human donor with classical Hodgkin lymphoma. CDR3s include the opening cysteine and the closing phenylalanine or tryptophan. The D gene is left open where the match is weak. Clone size appears in some rows only: once, few, many, or a class for an expanded clone.

v_gene,j_gene,abundance,d_gene,CDR3aa,CDR3nt
TRBV19,TRBJ1-5,few,NA,CASTAFKFNNNQPQHF,TGTGCCAGTACCGCTTTTAAGTTCAACAACAATCAGCCCCAGCATTTT
TRBV30,TRBJ2-7,NA,NA,CAWSPYTGFGREQYF,TGTGCCTGGAGTCCATATACAGGGTTCGGGAGGGAGCAGTACTTC
TRBV6-1,TRBJ1-2,NA,NA,CASSEEGLGRIYGYTF,TGTGCCAGCAGTGAAGAAGGCCTCGGACGGATATATGGCTACACCTTC
TRBV18,TRBJ2-7,once,NA,CASSTGRSYEQYF,TGTGCCAGCTCAACGGGCCGCTCCTACGAGCAGTACTTC
TRBV4-1,TRBJ2-7,NA,NA,CASSQQGGFYEQYF,TGCGCCAGCAGCCAACAAGGAGGGTTCTACGAGCAGTACTTC
TRBV7-9,TRBJ2-2,NA,NA,CASSEGRTGELFF,TGTGCCAGCAGCGAGGGGCGGACCGGGGAGCTGTTTTTT
TRBV19,TRBJ1-4,NA,NA,CASRPSATNEKLFF,TGTGCCAGTAGACCTAGTGCAACTAATGAAAAACTGTTTTTT
TRBV7-2,TRBJ2-5,NA,TRBD2,CASSLQWEGATQYF,TGTGCCAGCAGCTTACAATGGGAGGGCGCGACCCAGTACTTC
TRBV27,TRBJ1-1,NA,TRBD1,CASSTIGTAPPLMAFF,TGTGCCAGCAGTACGATCGGGACAGCTCCTCCACTGATGGCTTTCTTT
TRBV5-5,TRBJ1-3,NA,NA,CASSIPLGSGNTIYF,TGTGCCAGCAGCATCCCTCTCGGCTCTGGAAACACCATATATTTT
TRBV7-2,TRBJ2-2,NA,TRBD1,CASSPTGTGMSGELFF,TGTGCCAGCAGCCCCACCGGGACAGGGATGTCCGGGGAGCTGTTTTTT
TRBV6-1,TRBJ1-2,NA,NA,CASSDPGYTF,TGTGCCAGCAGTGACCCGGGCTACACCTTC
TRBV18,TRBJ2-5,NA,NA,CASSPAETQYF,TGTGCCAGCTCCCCAGCGGAGACCCAGTACTTC
TRBV27,TRBJ2-7,NA,NA,CASSWGILGDEQYF,TGTGCCAGCAGTTGGGGCATCCTCGGCGACGAGCAGTACTTC
TRBV29-1,TRBJ1-3,NA,NA,CSVETVRGRNTIYF,TGCAGCGTTGAAACGGTTAGAGGGAGAAACACCATATATTTT
TRBV14,TRBJ2-7,NA,TRBD1,CASSQTGILSYEQYF,TGTGCCAGCAGCCAGACAGGGATCCTCTCCTACGAGCAGTACTTC
TRBV5-1,TRBJ2-7,NA,TRBD2,CASSIRYGRSYEQYF,TGCGCCAGCAGTATCAGGTACGGGAGGTCCTACGAGCAGTACTTC
TRBV5-4,TRBJ2-7,NA,NA,CASSLGGPSYEQYF,TGTGCCAGCAGCTTGGGCGGACCCTCCTACGAGCAGTACTTC
TRBV6-5,TRBJ1-3,NA,TRBD1,CASKKTGRDTIYF,TGTGCCAGCAAGAAGACAGGGAGAGACACCATATATTTT
TRBV4-1,TRBJ2-5,once,NA,CASSQGDQETQYF,TGCGCCAGCAGCCAAGGCGACCAAGAGACCCAGTACTTC
TRBV19,TRBJ1-1,NA,NA,CATHRRKNTEAFF,TGTGCCACCCATAGAAGAAAGAACACTGAAGCTTTCTTT
TRBV18,TRBJ2-7,NA,NA,CASSQGTASYEQYF,TGTGCCAGCTCACAAGGGACGGCCTCCTACGAGCAGTACTTC
TRBV10-2,TRBJ2-5,NA,TRBD2,CASSEGTSGSQRQETQYF,TGCGCCAGCAGTGAGGGGACTAGCGGGAGCCAACGCCAAGAGACCCAGTACTTC
TRBV14,TRBJ1-3,once,NA,CASSRLLQSSGNTIYF,TGTGCCAGCAGCCGGTTATTACAGAGCTCTGGAAACACCATATATTTT
TRBV11-3,TRBJ2-4,NA,NA,CASSQEGGAMGIQYF,TGTGCCAGCAGCCAAGAGGGGGGGGCGATGGGCATTCAGTACTTC
TRBV28,TRBJ1-2,NA,NA,CASRPTNFDGYTF,TGTGCCAGCAGACCTACGAACTTTGATGGCTACACCTTC
TRBV29-1,TRBJ2-1,NA,TRBD1,CSVEDTGQGEVAQFF,TGCAGCGTTGAAGATACCGGACAGGGAGAAGTTGCGCAGTTCTTC
TRBV6-5,TRBJ2-7,few,TRBD2,CASSYSPSGRAGEQYF,TGTGCCAGCAGTTACTCTCCTAGCGGGAGGGCCGGGGAGCAGTACTTC
TRBV11-2,TRBJ2-5,NA,NA,CASSLMTGTQETQYF,TGTGCCAGCAGCTTAATGACAGGGACTCAAGAGACCCAGTACTTC
TRBV29-1,TRBJ2-3,NA,TRBD2,CSVDRSGRADTQYF,TGCAGCGTTGATCGTAGCGGGAGAGCAGATACGCAGTATTTT
TRBV4-2,TRBJ2-4,NA,NA,CASSLSGVDIQYF,TGTGCCAGCAGCTTGTCAGGGGTAGACATTCAGTACTTC
TRBV5-4,TRBJ2-7,NA,TRBD1,CASSFGTGYEQYF,TGTGCCAGCAGCTTTGGGACAGGGTACGAGCAGTACTTC
TRBV5-6,TRBJ2-7,NA,NA,CASSLTDYEQYF,TGTGCCAGCAGCTTAACGGACTACGAGCAGTACTTC
TRBV13,TRBJ1-1,NA,NA,CASSSHQGMNTEAFF,TGTGCCAGCAGCTCCCACCAGGGGATGAACACTGAAGCTTTCTTT
TRBV7-4,TRBJ1-1,NA,NA,CASSLAMDSPEHTEAFF,TGTGCCAGCAGCTTAGCGATGGACAGCCCGGAACACACTGAAGCTTTCTTT
TRBV12-5,TRBJ1-1,NA,NA,CASGYLGRGGFMRKAFF,TGTGCTAGTGGTTACCTGGGACGCGGGGGATTTATGAGGAAAGCTTTCTTT
TRBV7-2,TRBJ2-6,NA,NA,CASSFRARSTGANVLTF,TGTGCCAGCAGCTTTAGGGCCAGATCAACTGGGGCCAACGTCCTGACTTTC
TRBV6-1,TRBJ2-4,NA,TRBD2,CASSEQLANIQYF,TGTGCCAGCAGTGAGCAACTAGCGAACATTCAGTACTTC
TRBV11-3,TRBJ1-2,NA,NA,CASSLASGGDYGYTF,TGTGCCAGCAGCTTAGCCTCCGGGGGGGACTATGGCTACACCTTC
TRBV5-5,TRBJ1-3,NA,NA,CASSPGVSSSGNTIYF,TGTGCCAGCAGCCCCGGTGTGTCTTCCTCTGGAAACACCATATATTTT
TRBV7-2,TRBJ2-7,NA,NA,CASSLSGRVSYEQYF,TGTGCCAGCAGCTTATCGGGTCGGGTCTCCTACGAGCAGTACTTC
TRBV7-2,TRBJ1-3,once,NA,CASSLGPASGNTIYF,TGTGCCAGCAGCTTAGGGCCAGCCTCTGGAAACACCATATATTTT
TRBV6-1,TRBJ1-2,NA,TRBD1,CASSGDRASGYTF,TGTGCCAGCAGTGGGGACAGGGCTTCTGGCTACACCTTC
TRBV19,TRBJ1-5,NA,TRBD1,CASRNEPGQGWQPQHF,TGTGCCAGTAGGAACGAACCGGGACAGGGCTGGCAGCCCCAGCATTTT
TRBV6-1,TRBJ1-5,few,NA,CASSALGNQPQHF,TGTGCCAGCAGTGCACTGGGTAATCAGCCCCAGCATTTT
TRBV5-1,TRBJ2-7,NA,NA,CASSFLGRAGYEQYF,TGCGCCAGCAGCTTCTTGGGCAGGGCGGGCTACGAGCAGTACTTC
TRBV11-2,TRBJ2-1,NA,TRBD1,CASSYRGQQFF,TGTGCCAGCAGCTACAGGGGGCAACAGTTCTTC
TRBV6-1,TRBJ1-4,NA,NA,CASSRGRALEKLFF,TGTGCCAGCAGCAGGGGCAGGGCATTGGAAAAACTGTTTTTT
TRBV27,TRBJ2-7,NA,NA,CASSSRQKGEQYF,TGTGCCAGCAGTTCCCGACAAAAGGGGGAGCAGTACTTC
TRBV7-2,TRBJ2-2,NA,TRBD2,CASSLTGTSGFVELFF,TGTGCCAGCAGCTTAACCGGGACTAGCGGCTTTGTGGAGCTGTTTTTT
TRBV7-2,TRBJ2-7,NA,TRBD2,CASSLDPSGYEQYF,TGTGCCAGCAGCTTAGACCCTAGCGGGTACGAGCAGTACTTC
TRBV4-3,TRBJ1-6,NA,TRBD1,CASSPDFGQGINSPLHF,TGCGCCAGCAGCCCAGATTTCGGACAGGGGATTAATTCACCCCTCCACTTT
TRBV10-3,TRBJ2-7,NA,NA,CAISESGDTFPYF,TGTGCCATCAGTGAGTCGGGCGACACCTTCCCGTACTTC
TRBV5-1,TRBJ1-1,NA,TRBD1,CASSLTGASEAFF,TGCGCCAGCAGCTTGACAGGGGCCTCTGAAGCTTTCTTT
TRBV18,TRBJ2-1,NA,TRBD2,CASSPMGGRAIEQFF,TGTGCCAGCTCACCAATGGGCGGGAGGGCCATTGAGCAGTTCTTC
TRBV5-4,TRBJ1-5,NA,NA,CASSLDPNQPQHF,TGTGCCAGCAGCTTGGATCCCAATCAGCCCCAGCATTTT
TRBV15,TRBJ2-6,NA,NA,CATSTARSGANVLTF,TGTGCCACCAGCACCGCCCGCTCTGGGGCCAACGTCCTGACTTTC
TRBV7-9,TRBJ2-2,few,TRBD1,CASSPGQGDTGELFF,TGTGCCAGCAGCCCCGGACAGGGAGACACCGGGGAGCTGTTTTTT